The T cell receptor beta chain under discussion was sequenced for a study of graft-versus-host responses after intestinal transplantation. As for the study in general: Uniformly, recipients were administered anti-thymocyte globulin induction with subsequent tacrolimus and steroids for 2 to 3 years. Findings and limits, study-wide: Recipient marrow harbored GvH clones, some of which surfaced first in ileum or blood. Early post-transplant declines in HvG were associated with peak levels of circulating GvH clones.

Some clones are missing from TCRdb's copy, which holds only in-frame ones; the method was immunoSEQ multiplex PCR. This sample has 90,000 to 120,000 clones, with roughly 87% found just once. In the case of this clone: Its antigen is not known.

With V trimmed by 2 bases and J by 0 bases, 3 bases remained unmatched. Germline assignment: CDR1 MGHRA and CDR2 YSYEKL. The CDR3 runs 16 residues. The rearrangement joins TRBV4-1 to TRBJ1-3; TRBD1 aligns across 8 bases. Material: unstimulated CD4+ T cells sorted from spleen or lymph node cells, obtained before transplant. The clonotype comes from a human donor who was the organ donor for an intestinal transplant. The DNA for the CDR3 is TGCGCCAGCAGCCAAACCGGGACAGGCTCTGGAAACACCATATATTTT. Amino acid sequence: CASSQTGTGSGNTIYF.